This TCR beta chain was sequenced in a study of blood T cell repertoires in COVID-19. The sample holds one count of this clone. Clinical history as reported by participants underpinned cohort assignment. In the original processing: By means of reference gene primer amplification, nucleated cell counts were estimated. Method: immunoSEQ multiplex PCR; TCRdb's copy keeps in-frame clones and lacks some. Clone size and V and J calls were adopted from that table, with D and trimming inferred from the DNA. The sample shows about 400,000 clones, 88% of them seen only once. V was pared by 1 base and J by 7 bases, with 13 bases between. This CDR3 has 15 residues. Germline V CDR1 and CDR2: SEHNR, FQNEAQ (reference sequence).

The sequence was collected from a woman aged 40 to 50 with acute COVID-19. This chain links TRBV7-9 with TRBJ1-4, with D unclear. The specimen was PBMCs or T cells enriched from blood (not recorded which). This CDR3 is CASSLVEGAGEKLFF. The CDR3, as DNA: TGTGCCAGCAGCTTAGTGGAGGGAGCGGGTGAAAAACTGTTTTTT.